This TCR beta chain was recovered during a study of graft-versus-host responses after intestinal transplantation. Background on the study: Each patient got anti-thymocyte globulin induction, then tacrolimus and steroids for roughly 3 years.

Findings and caveats of the study: GvH clones detected in recipient marrow included some appearing first in ileum or blood. Early post-transplant falls in HvG clones accompanied the peak levels of circulating GvH clones.

Trimming removed 5 bases from V and 3 bases from J; junction bases left unmatched: 11. The CDR3 is 18 amino acids. Germline CDR1 is MNHEY and CDR2 is SMNVEV (reference sequence). Data came from immunoSEQ multiplex PCR; TCRdb stores just in-frame clones and leaves some out. Here the sample spans 90,000 to 130,000 clones, around 90% being singletons. This clone appeared once. Its antigen is not identified. The sequence derives from a human donor who was the organ donor for an intestinal transplant. The sequences come from unstimulated CD4+ T cells sorted from spleen or lymph node cells, collected before transplant. The chain links TRBV27 to TRBJ2-3; TRBD2 aligns across 13 bases. For the CDR3, the DNA is TGTGCCAGCAGTCCCAGCATCACTAGCGGGGGGGGTACAGATACGCAGTATTTT. Translated, it gives CASSPSITSGGGTDTQYF.